These 13 T cell receptor beta chains came from one sample sequenced in a study of OX40 agonist ivuxolimab in advanced cancers. Sequencing used immunoSEQ multiplex PCR; TCRdb keeps in-frame clones, though not all of them. The data hold around 80,000 clones, with approximately 90% observed a single time. This sample comprised CD4+ or CD8+ T cells sorted from blood, obtained in a trial of the OX40 agonist ivuxolimab. The source of these receptors is an adult with an advanced solid tumor such as melanoma, head and neck, liver or kidney cancer.

The genes are TRBV18 and TRBJ1-3, with no clear D. CDR3 length: 15 amino acids. The V end was cut by 4 bases, the J end by 0 bases, with 10 bases between. The germline V gene encodes CDR1 KGHSH and CDR2 LQKENI. CDR3 protein: CASSRLADSGNTIYF. In DNA form, the CDR3 reads TGTGCCAGCTCACGTCTTGCGGACTCTGGAAACACCATATATTTT.

The J gene is TRBJ2-7, the V gene TRBV9, with 7 positions matching TRBD2. V was clipped by 0 bases and J by 7 bases; unmatched bases: 4. Germline CDR1 and CDR2: SGDLS and YYNGEE. The CDR3 has 13 amino acids. CDR3 protein: CASSVVQGGEQYF. CDR3 DNA sequence: TGTGCCAGCAGCGTAGTGCAGGGAGGGGAGCAGTACTTC.

This sequence joins TRBV29-1 and TRBJ2-7, with 7 bases aligning to TRBD1. Losses at the gene ends were 5 bases for V and 5 bases for J; bases not matched to a gene: 3. Germline CDR1 reads SQVTM; CDR2 reads ANQGSEA. The CDR3 spans 11 residues. CDR3 protein: CSVRQGNEQYF. DNA for the CDR3: TGCAGCGTTAGACAGGGCAACGAGCAGTACTTC.

In its sample, this clone was seen a few times. This chain joins TRBV6-1 and TRBJ2-3; 9 positions agree with TRBD2. J was trimmed by 6 bases and V by 10 bases; bases with no gene match: 8. CDR1 and CDR2 (germline): MNHNS, SASEGT. The CDR3 is made up of 13 amino acids. CDR3 in DNA: TGTGCCACCGGAGCGGGAGGTTGGGATACGCAGTATTTT. Protein sequence: CATGAGGWDTQYF.

The rearrangement links TRBV7-9 to TRBJ1-1; TRBD1 matches at 11 bases. The CDR3 has 14 amino acids. The V segment lost 6 bases and the J segment 7 bases; nucleotides outside the gene matches: 7. The germline gives CDR1 SEHNR, CDR2 FQNEAQ (reference sequence). As DNA, the CDR3 is TGTGCCAGCAGGATAGGACAGGGGGCAAGTGAAGCTTTCTTT. Amino acids: CASRIGQGASEAFF. The full variable domain, with the rest looked up from reference TRBV7-9 and TRBJ1-1, is DTGVSQNPRHKITKRGQNVTFRCDPISEHNRLYWYRQTLGQGPEFLTYFQNEAQLEKSRLLSDRFSAERPKGSFSTLEIQRTEQGDSAMYLCASRIGQGASEAFFGQGTRLTVV.

The genes are TRBV11-1 and TRBJ1-4; tentative D call: TRBD1 (6 bases). The CDR3 extends over 13 amino acids. V gave up 3 bases and J gave up 7 bases, with 9 bases separating them. The germline CDR1 and CDR2 sequences are SGHAT and FQDESV (reference sequence). The CDR3, as DNA: TGTGCCAGCAGCTTGGACAGCGTTGAAAAACTGTTTTTT. Translation gives CASSLDSVEKLFF.

The chain recombines TRBV13 with TRBJ2-7; the D is unclear. V was pared by 5 bases and J by 5 bases, with 16 bases between. CDR1 PRHDT and CDR2 FYEKMQ come from the germline V gene (reference sequence). This CDR3 region has 14 residues. This CDR3 reads CASSQDRVRHEQYF. For the CDR3, the DNA is TGTGCCAGCAGCCAAGACCGGGTGCGTCACGAGCAGTACTTC.

The chain uses TRBV11-2 and TRBJ2-3; D perhaps matches TRBD2 (6 bases). CDR1 is SGHAT and CDR2 is FQNNGV in the germline V gene. This CDR3 spans 15 amino acids. V was cut by 5 bases and J by 3 bases, with 15 bases left in between. As DNA, the CDR3 is TGTGCCAGCAGCAAAAGGGCGGGACCGACAGATACGCAGTATTTT. It specifies CASSKRAGPTDTQYF.

V gene TRBV7-9 combines with J gene TRBJ1-5; D might be TRBD1 (6 bases). Between the trimmed V and J ends, which lost 3 bases and 1 base, there was a span of 13 bases. CDR3 length: 16 residues. Germline V gives CDR1 SEHNR, CDR2 FQNEAQ (reference sequence). This chain's CDR3 is CASSLGGQLSNQPQHF. The CDR3 DNA is TGTGCCAGCAGCTTGGGGGGACAACTAAGCAATCAGCCCCAGCATTTT.

The chain links TRBV4-1 to TRBJ1-4; D is perhaps TRBD1 (5 bases). The CDR3 covers 16 residues. V gave up 0 bases and J gave up 7 bases, with 15 bases separating them. CDR1 and CDR2 (germline): MGHRA, YSYEKL. CDR3: CASSQEGGRVGEKLFF. CDR3 nucleotides: TGCGCCAGCAGCCAAGAAGGCGGCAGGGTTGGTGAAAAACTGTTTTTT.

The chain recombines TRBV19 with TRBJ2-1; D is tentatively TRBD1 or TRBD2 (5 bases each). The CDR3 extends over 16 amino acids. CDR1 LNHDA and CDR2 SQIVND come from the germline V gene (reference sequence). V was pared by 5 bases and J by 4 bases, with 18 bases between. DNA for the CDR3: TGTGCCAGTAGTGTGACCGGGACCCCAAATTACAATGAGCAGTTCTTC. Translated, it gives CASSVTGTPNYNEQFF.

This chain uses TRBV5-1 with TRBJ1-2; D remains unclear. The V end lost 0 bases, the J end lost 3 bases, and 6 bases lay between the germline ends. The CDR3 loop spans 13 amino acids. The germline V gene encodes CDR1 SGHRS and CDR2 YFSETQ. The DNA for the CDR3 is TGCGCCAGCAGCTTGGCAGACTACTATGGCTACACCTTC. This encodes CASSLADYYGYTF.

In DNA form, the CDR3 reads TGTGCCAGCAGTTCCCCTACCGGGCAGTACTTC. Translation: CASSSPTGQYF. J is TRBJ2-7 and V is TRBV28; D ambiguous. V lost 4 bases and J 9 bases, leaving 10 bases between the germline ends. CDR1 is MDHEN and CDR2 is SYDVKM in the germline V gene. CDR3 size: 11 residues.